One T cell receptor beta chain is described in this entry. Its antigen is unidentified. The CDR3 is 16 residues long. The germline V gene encodes CDR1 LNHNV and CDR2 YYDKDF (reference sequence). Trimming removed 0 bases at V and 2 bases at J, with 11 bases between. The data were obtained in a study of naive and memory T cell subsets. Broader study findings: Expression changes during T cell differentiation may affect RNA-based TCR counts.

An equimolar mix of two oligonucleotides served as the beta constant-region primer for TRBC1 and TRBC2. Via MiXCR, TCRdb re-called the UMI-ligation and nested PCR reads, giving one row per CDR3 protein. Seen here are roughly 140,000 distinct CDR3 sequences, approximately 15% observed once, and the top ten hold around 0.14%. Sequenced input: naive CD4+ T cells from blood. This TCR came from a human donor in good health. This chain uses TRBV15 with TRBJ2-1; a possible D gene is TRBD2 (5 bases). CDR3 coding DNA: TGTGCCACCAGCAGAGATGTAGCGCGAGCCTACAATGAGCAGTTCTTC. This codes for CATSRDVARAYNEQFF.